This TCR beta chain was captured in a study of T cell responses to AZD1222 COVID-19 vaccine. About the study: Whether given at about 4 or about 12 weeks, second doses were pooled.

Points on this clone: As yet, its antigen is unknown.

Whole-study results and caveats: Baseline seropositivity characterized only a handful of AZD1222 recipients. A rise in Spike-specific TCR breadth and depth followed two AZD1222 doses.

Sequencing was performed with immunoSEQ multiplex PCR; in TCRdb, only in-frame clones are kept and a portion is missing. Of 150,000 or so clones detected, about 85% appear once; the ten largest clones hold around 3%. Losses at the gene ends were 6 bases for V and 3 bases for J; bases not matched to a gene: 9. CDR1 is LGHNT and CDR2 is FRNRAP in the germline V gene. The CDR3 has 15 residues. The sequence came from an adult in good health. This chain joins TRBV12-5 and TRBJ2-7, with TRBD2 matching over 9 bases. The input for sequencing was peripheral blood, taken on day 0 of AZD1222 vaccination. The CDR3: CASGDSGSGGYEQYF. The CDR3 nucleotides read TGTGCTAGTGGAGACTCAGGTAGCGGGGGCTACGAGCAGTACTTC.